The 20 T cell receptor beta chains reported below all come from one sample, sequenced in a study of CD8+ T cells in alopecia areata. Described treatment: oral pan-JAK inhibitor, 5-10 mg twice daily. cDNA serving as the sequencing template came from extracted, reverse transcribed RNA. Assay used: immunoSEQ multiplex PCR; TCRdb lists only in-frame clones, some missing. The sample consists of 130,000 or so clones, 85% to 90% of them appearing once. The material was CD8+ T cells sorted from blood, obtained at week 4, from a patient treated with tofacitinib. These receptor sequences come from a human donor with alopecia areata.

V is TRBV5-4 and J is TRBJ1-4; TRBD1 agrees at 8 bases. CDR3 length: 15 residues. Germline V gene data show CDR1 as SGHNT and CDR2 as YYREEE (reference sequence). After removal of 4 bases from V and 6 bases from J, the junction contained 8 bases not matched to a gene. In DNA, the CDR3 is TGTGCCAGCAGCACTTGGACAGGGAGCTATGAAAAACTGTTTTTT. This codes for CASSTWTGSYEKLFF.

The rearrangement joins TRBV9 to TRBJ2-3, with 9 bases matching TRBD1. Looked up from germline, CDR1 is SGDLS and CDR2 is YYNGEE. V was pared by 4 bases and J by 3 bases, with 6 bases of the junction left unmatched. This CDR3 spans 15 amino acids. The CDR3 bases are TGTGCCAGCAGCACAGGGGGCGCGGATACAGATACGCAGTATTTT. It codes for CASSTGGADTDTQYF.

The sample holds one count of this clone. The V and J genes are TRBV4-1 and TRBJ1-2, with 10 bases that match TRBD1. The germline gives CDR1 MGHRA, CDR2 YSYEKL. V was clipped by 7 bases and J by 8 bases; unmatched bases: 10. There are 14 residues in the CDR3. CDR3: CASTLSGTGEGYTF. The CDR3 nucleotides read TGCGCCAGCACCTTAAGCGGGACAGGGGAAGGCTACACCTTC.

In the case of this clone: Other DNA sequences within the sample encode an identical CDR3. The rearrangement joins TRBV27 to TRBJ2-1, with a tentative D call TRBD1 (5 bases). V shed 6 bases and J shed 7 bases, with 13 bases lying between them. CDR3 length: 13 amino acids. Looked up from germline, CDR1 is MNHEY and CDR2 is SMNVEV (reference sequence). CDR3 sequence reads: CASSFSGSNEQFF. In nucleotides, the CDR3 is TGTGCCAGCAGCTTTTCAGGGTCTAATGAGCAGTTCTTC.

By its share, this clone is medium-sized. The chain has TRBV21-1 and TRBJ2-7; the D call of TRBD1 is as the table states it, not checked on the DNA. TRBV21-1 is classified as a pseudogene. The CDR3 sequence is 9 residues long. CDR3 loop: CAPRGEQYF. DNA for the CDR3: TGTGCCCCCAGGGGGGAGCAGTACTTC.

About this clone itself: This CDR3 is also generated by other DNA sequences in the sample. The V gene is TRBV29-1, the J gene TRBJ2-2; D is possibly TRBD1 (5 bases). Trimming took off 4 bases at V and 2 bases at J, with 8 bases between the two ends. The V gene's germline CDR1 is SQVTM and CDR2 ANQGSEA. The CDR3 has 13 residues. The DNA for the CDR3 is TGCAGCGTTGCCAGGGAAAACACCGGGGAGCTGTTTTTT. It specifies CSVARENTGELFF.

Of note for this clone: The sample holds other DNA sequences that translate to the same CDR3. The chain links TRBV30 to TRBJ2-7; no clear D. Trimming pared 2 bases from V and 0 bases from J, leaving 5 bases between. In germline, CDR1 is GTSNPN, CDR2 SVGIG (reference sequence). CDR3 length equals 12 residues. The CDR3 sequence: CAWSPSSYEQYF. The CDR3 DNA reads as TGTGCCTGGAGTCCCAGCTCCTACGAGCAGTACTTC.

The CDR3 sequence is CASRTGDNYGYTF. CDR3 bases: TGTGCCAGCAGGACAGGGGATAACTATGGCTACACCTTC. This chain uses TRBV2 with TRBJ1-2; 8 nucleotides line up with TRBD1. V trimming: 6 bases; J trimming: 1 base; junction bases outside the gene matches: 1. There are 13 residues in the CDR3. CDR1 SNHLY and CDR2 FYNNEI come from the germline V gene.

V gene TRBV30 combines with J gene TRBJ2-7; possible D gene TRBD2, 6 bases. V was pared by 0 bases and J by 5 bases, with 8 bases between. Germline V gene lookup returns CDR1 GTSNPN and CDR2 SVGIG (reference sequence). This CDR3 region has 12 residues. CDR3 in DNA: TGTGCCTGGAGTGTAGGAGGGAACGAGCAGTACTTC. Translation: CAWSVGGNEQYF.

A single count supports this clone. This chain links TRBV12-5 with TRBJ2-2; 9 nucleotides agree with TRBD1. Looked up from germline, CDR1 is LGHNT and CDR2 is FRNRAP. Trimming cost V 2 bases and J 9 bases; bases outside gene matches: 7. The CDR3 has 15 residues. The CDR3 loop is CASGLPGTGHRELFF. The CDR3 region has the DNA TGTGCTAGTGGTTTGCCCGGGACAGGGCACCGGGAGCTGTTTTTT.

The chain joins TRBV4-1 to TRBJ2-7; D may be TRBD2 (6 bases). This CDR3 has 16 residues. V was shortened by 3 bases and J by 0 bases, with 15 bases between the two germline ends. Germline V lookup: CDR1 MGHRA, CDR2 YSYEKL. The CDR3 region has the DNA TGCGCCAGCAGCCAGGTAGCGCGGGGTAGCTCCTACGAGCAGTACTTC. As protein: CASSQVARGSSYEQYF.

As DNA, the CDR3 is TGCGCCAGCAGTGAGTCGTTCCCAGGGAGGTCTGAAGCTTTCTTT. Its protein product is CASSESFPGRSEAFF. This sequence joins TRBV10-2 and TRBJ1-1; weak D call: TRBD1 (5 bases). The CDR3 is 15 amino acids. CDR1 is WSHSY, CDR2 SAAADI, per germline. V was clipped by 0 bases and J by 6 bases, with 14 bases between them.

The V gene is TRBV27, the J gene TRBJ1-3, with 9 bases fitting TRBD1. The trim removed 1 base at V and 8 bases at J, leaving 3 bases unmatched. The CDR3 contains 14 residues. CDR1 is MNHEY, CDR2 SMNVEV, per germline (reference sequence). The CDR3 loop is CASSLLGQGDTIYF. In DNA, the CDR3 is TGTGCCAGCAGTTTATTGGGACAGGGTGACACCATATATTTT.

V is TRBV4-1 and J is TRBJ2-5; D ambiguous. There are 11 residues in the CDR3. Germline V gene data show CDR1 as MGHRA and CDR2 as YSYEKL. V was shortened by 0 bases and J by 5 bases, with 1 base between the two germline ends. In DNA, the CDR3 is TGCGCCAGCAGCCAAGAGGAGACCCAGTACTTC. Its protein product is CASSQEETQYF.

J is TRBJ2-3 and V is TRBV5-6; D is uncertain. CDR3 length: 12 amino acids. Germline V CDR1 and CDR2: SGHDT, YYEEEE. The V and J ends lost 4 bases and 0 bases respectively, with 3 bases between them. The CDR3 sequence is CASSESTDTQYF. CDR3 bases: TGTGCCAGCAGCGAAAGCACAGATACGCAGTATTTT.

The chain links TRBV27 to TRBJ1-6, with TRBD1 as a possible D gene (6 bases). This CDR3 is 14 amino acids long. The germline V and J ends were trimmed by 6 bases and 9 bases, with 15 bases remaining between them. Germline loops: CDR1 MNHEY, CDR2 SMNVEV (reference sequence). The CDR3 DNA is TGTGCCAGCAGCTGGGAGAGGGGGACTTCACCCCTCCACTTT. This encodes CASSWERGTSPLHF.

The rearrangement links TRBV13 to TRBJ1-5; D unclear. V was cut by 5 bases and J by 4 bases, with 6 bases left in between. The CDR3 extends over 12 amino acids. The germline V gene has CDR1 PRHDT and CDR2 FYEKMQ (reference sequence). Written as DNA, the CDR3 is TGTGCCAGCAGCAGGAGGAATCAGCCCCAGCATTTT. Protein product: CASSRRNQPQHF.

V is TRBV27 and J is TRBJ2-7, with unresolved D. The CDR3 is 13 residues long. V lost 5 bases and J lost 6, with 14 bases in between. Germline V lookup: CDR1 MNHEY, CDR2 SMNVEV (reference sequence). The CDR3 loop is CASSQPGRVEQYF. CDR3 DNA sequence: TGTGCCAGCAGTCAGCCCGGAAGGGTCGAGCAGTACTTC.

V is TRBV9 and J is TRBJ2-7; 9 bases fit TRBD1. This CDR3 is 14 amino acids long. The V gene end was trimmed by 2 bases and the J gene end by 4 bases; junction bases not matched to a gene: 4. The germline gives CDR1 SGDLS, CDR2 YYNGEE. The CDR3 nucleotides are TGTGCCAGCAGCGTGACGACAGGGGGATACGAGCAGTACTTC. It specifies CASSVTTGGYEQYF.

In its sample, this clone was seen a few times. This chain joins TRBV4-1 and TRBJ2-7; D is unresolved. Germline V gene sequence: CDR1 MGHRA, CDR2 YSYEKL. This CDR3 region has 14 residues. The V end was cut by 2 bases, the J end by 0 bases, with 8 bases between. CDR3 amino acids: CASSQKDFSYEQYF. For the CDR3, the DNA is TGCGCCAGCAGCCAAAAAGACTTCTCCTACGAGCAGTACTTC.